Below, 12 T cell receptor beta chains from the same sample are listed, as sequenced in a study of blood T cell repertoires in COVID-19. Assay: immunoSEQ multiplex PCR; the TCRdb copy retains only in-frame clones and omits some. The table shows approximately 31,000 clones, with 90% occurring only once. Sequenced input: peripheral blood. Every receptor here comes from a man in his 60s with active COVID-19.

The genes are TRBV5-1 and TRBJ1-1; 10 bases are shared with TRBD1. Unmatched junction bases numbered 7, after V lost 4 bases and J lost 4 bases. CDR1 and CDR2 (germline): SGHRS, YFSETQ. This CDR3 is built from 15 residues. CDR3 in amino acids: CASSVDRDRGTEAFF. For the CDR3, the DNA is TGCGCCAGCAGCGTCGACCGGGACAGGGGCACTGAAGCTTTCTTT.

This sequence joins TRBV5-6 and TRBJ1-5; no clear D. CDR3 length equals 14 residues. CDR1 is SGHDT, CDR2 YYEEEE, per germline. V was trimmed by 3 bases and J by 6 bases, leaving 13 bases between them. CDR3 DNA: TGTGCCAGCAGCTCCCGGCGAGGAACTCAGCCCCAGCATTTT. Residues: CASSSRRGTQPQHF.

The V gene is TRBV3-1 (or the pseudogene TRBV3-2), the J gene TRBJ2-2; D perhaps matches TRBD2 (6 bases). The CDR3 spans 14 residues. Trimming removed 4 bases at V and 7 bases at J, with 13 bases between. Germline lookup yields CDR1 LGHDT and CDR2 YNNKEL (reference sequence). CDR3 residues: CASSPRDLNGELFF. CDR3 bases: TGTGCCAGCAGCCCGCGGGACTTGAACGGGGAGCTGTTTTTT.

Written as DNA, the CDR3 is TGTGCCAGCATTACGGGAGACACCATATATTTT. It codes for CASITGDTIYF. V is TRBV28 and J is TRBJ1-3; unclear D gene. The CDR3 contains 11 residues. Germline CDR1 MDHEN, CDR2 SYDVKM. Trimming stripped 7 bases from V and 8 bases from J, with 9 bases between.

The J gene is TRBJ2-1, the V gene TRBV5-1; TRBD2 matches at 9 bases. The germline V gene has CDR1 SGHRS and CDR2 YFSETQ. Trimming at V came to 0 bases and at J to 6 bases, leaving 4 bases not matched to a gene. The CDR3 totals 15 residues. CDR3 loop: CASSLDPSGANEQFF. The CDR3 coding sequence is TGCGCCAGCAGCTTGGATCCTAGCGGGGCCAATGAGCAGTTCTTC.

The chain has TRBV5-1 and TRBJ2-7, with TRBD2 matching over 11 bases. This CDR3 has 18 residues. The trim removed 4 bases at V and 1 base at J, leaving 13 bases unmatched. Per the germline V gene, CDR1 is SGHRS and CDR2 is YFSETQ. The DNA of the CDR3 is TGCGCCAGCAGCCCAAGCAATCTAGCGGGGGGTACTTCCTACGAGCAGTACTTC. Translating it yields CASSPSNLAGGTSYEQYF. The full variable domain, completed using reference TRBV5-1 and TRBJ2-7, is KAGVTQTPRYLIKTRGQQVTLSCSPISGHRSVSWYQQTPGQGLQFLFEYFSETQRNKGNFPGRFSGRQFSNSRSEMNVSTLELGDSALYLCASSPSNLAGGTSYEQYFGPGTRLTVT.

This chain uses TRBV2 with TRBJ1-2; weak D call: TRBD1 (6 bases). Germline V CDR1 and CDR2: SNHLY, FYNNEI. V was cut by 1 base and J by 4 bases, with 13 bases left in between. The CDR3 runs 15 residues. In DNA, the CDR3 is TGTGCCAGCAGTGAAGGCATACAGGGCGGCTATGGCTACACCTTC. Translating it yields CASSEGIQGGYGYTF.

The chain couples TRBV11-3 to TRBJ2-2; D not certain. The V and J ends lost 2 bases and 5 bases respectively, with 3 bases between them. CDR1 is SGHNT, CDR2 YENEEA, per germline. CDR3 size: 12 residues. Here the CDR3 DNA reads TGTGCCAGCAGCTTATATACCGGGGAGCTGTTTTTT. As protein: CASSLYTGELFF.

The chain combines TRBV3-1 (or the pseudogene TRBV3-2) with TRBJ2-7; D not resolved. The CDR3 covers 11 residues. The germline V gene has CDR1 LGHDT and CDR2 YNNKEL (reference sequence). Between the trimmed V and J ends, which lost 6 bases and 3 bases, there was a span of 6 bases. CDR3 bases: TGTGCCAGCAGAAACTACTACGAGCAGTACTTC. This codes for CASRNYYEQYF.

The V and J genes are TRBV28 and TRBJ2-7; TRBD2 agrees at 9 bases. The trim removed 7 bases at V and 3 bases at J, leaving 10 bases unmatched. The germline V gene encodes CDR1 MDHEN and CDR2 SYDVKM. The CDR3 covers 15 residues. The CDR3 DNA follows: TGTGCCAGCACTCGGGCGGGGGGGGTGCTCTACGAGCAGTACTTC. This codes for CASTRAGGVLYEQYF.

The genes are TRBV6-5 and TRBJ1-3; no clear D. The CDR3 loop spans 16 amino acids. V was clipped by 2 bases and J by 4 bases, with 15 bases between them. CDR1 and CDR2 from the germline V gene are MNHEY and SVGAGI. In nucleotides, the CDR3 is TGTGCCAGCAGTTACGGAAGCCAGGCGTGGGGAAACACCATATATTTT. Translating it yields CASSYGSQAWGNTIYF.

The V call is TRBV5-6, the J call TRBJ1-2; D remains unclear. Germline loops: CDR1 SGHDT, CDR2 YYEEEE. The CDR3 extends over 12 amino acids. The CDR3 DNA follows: TGTGGGAGCGGAAAAGCTAACTATGGCTACACCTTC. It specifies CGSGKANYGYTF.